These 16 T cell receptor beta chains came from one sample sequenced in a study of blood T cell repertoires in COVID-19. Clones were sequenced by immunoSEQ multiplex PCR, and TCRdb holds only the in-frame ones, with some missing. The sample has 220,000 or so clones; 80% to 85% are singletons. Input material: peripheral blood. Every receptor here comes from a woman of 80 years or more with COVID-19, enrolled during active disease.

CDR3 loop: CASSMTSAHETQYF. CDR3 DNA sequence: TGTGCCAGTAGTATGACTAGCGCACATGAGACCCAGTACTTC. The rearrangement links TRBV19 to TRBJ2-5; 8 bases agree with TRBD2. The length of the CDR3 is 14 residues. The trim removed 3 bases at V and 5 bases at J, leaving 5 bases unmatched. From germline, CDR1 is LNHDA and CDR2 SQIVND (reference sequence).

This chain joins TRBV27 and TRBJ2-2; TRBD1 aligns across 11 bases. In germline, CDR1 is MNHEY, CDR2 SMNVEV (reference sequence). The CDR3 contains 17 residues. The V segment lost 1 base and the J segment 6 bases; nucleotides outside the gene matches: 7. The CDR3 sequence: CASSLLFGTGGSGELFF. CDR3 sequence (DNA): TGTGCCAGCAGTTTATTGTTTGGGACAGGGGGTTCCGGGGAGCTGTTTTTT.

The chain recombines TRBV18 with TRBJ2-2; TRBD1 might be the D (6 bases). Germline CDR1 and CDR2: KGHSH and LQKENI. This CDR3 region has 14 residues. V was shortened by 3 bases and J by 3 bases, with 8 bases between the two germline ends. CDR3 in amino acids: CASSPQGYTGELFF. DNA of the CDR3: TGTGCCAGCTCACCCCAGGGGTACACCGGGGAGCTGTTTTTT.

The V gene is TRBV14, the J gene TRBJ1-2; the match to TRBD1 covers 8 bases. With 4 bases clipped from V and 1 base from J, the junction kept 5 bases outside the gene matches. The CDR3 is made up of 15 amino acids. CDR1 is SGHDN, CDR2 FVKESK, per germline. The CDR3 bases are TGTGCCAGCAGCCGGACAGGGAAAATTAACTATGGCTACACCTTC. Its protein is CASSRTGKINYGYTF.

The J gene is TRBJ2-5, the V gene TRBV5-4; 12 bases map to TRBD2. Germline CDR1 reads SGHNT; CDR2 reads YYREEE (reference sequence). CDR3 size: 16 residues. Trimming took 4 bases from V and 2 from J; bases not matched to a gene: 6. The CDR3 coding sequence is TGTGCCAGCAGCGTCTGGACTAGCGGGACACAAGAGACCCAGTACTTC. This translates into CASSVWTSGTQETQYF.

The chain carries TRBV6-6 and TRBJ2-7; 8 bases map to TRBD1. Germline CDR1 is MNHNY and CDR2 is SVGAGI (reference sequence). V lost 6 bases, J lost 2 bases, and 9 bases stayed unmatched. CDR3 length: 15 amino acids. The CDR3 DNA follows: TGTGCCAGCAGCTACAGTCCACAGGGGGCCTACGAGCAGTACTTC. This codes for CASSYSPQGAYEQYF.

The rearrangement uses TRBV3-1 (or the pseudogene TRBV3-2) and TRBJ2-1; 11 bases align to TRBD2. Germline values: CDR1 LGHDT, CDR2 YNNKEL (reference sequence). The J segment lost 2 bases and the V segment lost 4 bases, leaving 4 bases of the junction unmatched. The CDR3 runs to 16 residues. CDR3 amino acids: CASSPPTSGAYNEQFF. DNA for the CDR3: TGTGCCAGCAGCCCCCCGACTAGCGGGGCCTACAATGAGCAGTTCTTC.

Remarks on this clone: Relative to the germline gene, one junction end is altered; a read error may explain this. The chain combines TRBV7-2 with TRBJ2-1, with 10 bases lining up with TRBD2. Looked up from germline, CDR1 is SGHTA and CDR2 is FQGNSA. The CDR3 spans 15 residues. CDR3 coding DNA: TGTGCCAGCAGGTTAGAACTAGCGGGACTGAATGAGCAGTTCTTC. This translates into CASRLELAGLNEQFF.

V gene TRBV12-3 or TRBV12-4 combines with J gene TRBJ2-1, with D possibly TRBD2 on 6 matching bases. Trimming took 6 bases from V and 3 from J, leaving 9 bases between them. This CDR3 spans 13 amino acids. The CDR3 DNA reads as TGTGCCAGCAGCCGGGACTTCTACAATGAGCAGTTCTTC. Protein sequence: CASSRDFYNEQFF.

The rearrangement uses TRBV7-6 and TRBJ2-1; D may be TRBD1 (5 bases). The germline gives CDR1 SGHVS, CDR2 FNYEAQ. The CDR3 contains 14 residues. The V end was cut by 1 base, the J end by 6 bases, with 10 bases between. The CDR3 loop reads CASSLDRLGNEQFF. The CDR3 DNA reads TGTGCCAGCAGCTTAGACAGGCTGGGCAATGAGCAGTTCTTC.

The chain recombines TRBV18 with TRBJ1-2; 7 bases line up with TRBD1. The CDR3 sequence is 17 residues long. Germline V gives CDR1 KGHSH, CDR2 LQKENI. V lost 2 bases, J lost 8 bases, and 17 bases stayed unmatched. The CDR3 sequence: CASSPSRQGEVAGGYTF. The CDR3 DNA reads TGTGCCAGCTCACCAAGCCGCCAGGGGGAAGTTGCGGGGGGCTACACCTTC.

V gene TRBV6-1 combines with J gene TRBJ1-3; D not resolved. Germline-derived CDR1 and CDR2 are MNHNS and SASEGT. Trimming cost V 1 base and J 1 base, with 11 bases left between them. This CDR3 has 16 amino acids. CDR3 sequence (DNA): TGTGCCAGCAGTGAAGGCCTCGTACAGTCTGGAAACACCATATATTTT. This codes for CASSEGLVQSGNTIYF.

The V gene is TRBV2, the J gene TRBJ2-5; possible D gene TRBD2, 6 bases. Trimming stripped 6 bases from V and 4 bases from J, with 15 bases between. Germline V lookup: CDR1 SNHLY, CDR2 FYNNEI. This CDR3 is built from 14 residues. Here the CDR3 DNA reads TGTGCCAGCAGAGGGGACTCTGAATTAGAGACCCAGTACTTC. Translated: CASRGDSELETQYF.

The chain is built from TRBV6-4 and TRBJ2-1; no firm D call. CDR1 is MRHNA and CDR2 is SNTAGT in the germline V gene. V was trimmed by 5 bases and J by 9 bases, leaving 14 bases between them. The CDR3 is 13 amino acids. CDR3 sequence (DNA): TGTGCCAGCAGTTTAAGTCCCCTAAGTGAGCAGTTCTTC. Its translation: CASSLSPLSEQFF.

The chain uses TRBV30 and TRBJ1-1, with 8 bases matching TRBD1. Trimming removed 5 bases from V and 4 bases from J; junction bases left unmatched: 6. The CDR3 has 13 residues. Germline V gene sequence: CDR1 GTSNPN, CDR2 SVGIG (reference sequence). The DNA of the CDR3 is TGTGCCTGGGACAGGGGAAGAAGCACTGAAGCTTTCTTT. Residues: CAWDRGRSTEAFF.

The chain carries TRBV2 and TRBJ1-1, with TRBD1 identical over 8 bases. The germline CDR1 and CDR2 sequences are SNHLY and FYNNEI. V trimming: 3 bases; J trimming: 0 bases; junction bases outside the gene matches: 3. This CDR3 region has 15 residues. CDR3 sequence reads: CASSDRGRMNTEAFF. Written as DNA, the CDR3 is TGTGCCAGCAGTGACAGGGGGCGAATGAACACTGAAGCTTTCTTT.